Listed here are 24 T cell receptor beta chains from one sample, sequenced in a study of blood T cell repertoires in COVID-19 (dated by TCRdb to about 2020). The library was made by the immunoSEQ multiplex PCR assay. TCRdb provides this immuneACCESS table in a form limited to in-frame rearrangements. Some clones are lacking; in checked studies, under half of them reflect an unresolved V gene, and why the rest are absent is not known. The sample table contains about 320,000 clones; only one count was recorded for 80% to 90% of them. The ten largest make up less than 11% of the sample. Sample: PBMCs or T cells enriched from blood (not recorded which). These TCRs come from a woman between 18 and 30 years old who had recovered from COVID-19.

The chain employs TRBV18 and TRBJ1-4, with TRBD1 identical over 8 bases. Germline lookup yields CDR1 KGHSH and CDR2 LQKENI. The V and J ends lost 4 bases and 11 bases, in that order; junction bases with no gene match: 9. The length of the CDR3 is 14 residues. CDR3 sequence (DNA): TGTGCCAGCTCACTGGGACAGGCGCCGGAGAAACTGTTTTTT. Translated: CASSLGQAPEKLFF.

This chain links TRBV7-6 with TRBJ2-1, with 8 bases lining up with TRBD2. This CDR3 comprises 15 residues. Germline loops: CDR1 SGHVS, CDR2 FNYEAQ. V lost 6 bases, J lost 5 bases, and 9 bases stayed unmatched. The CDR3 DNA sequence: TGTGCCAGCAGACAACTAGCGGTACGAAACAATGAGCAGTTCTTC. Its protein product is CASRQLAVRNNEQFF.

CDR3 region: CASSSSDQPQHF. CDR3 nucleotide sequence: TGTGCCAGCAGTTCCAGCGATCAGCCCCAGCATTTT. The chain links TRBV28 to TRBJ1-5; no definite D call. The CDR3 length is 12 residues. Germline V gene lookup returns CDR1 MDHEN and CDR2 SYDVKM. The germline V and J ends were trimmed by 4 bases and 5 bases, with 6 bases remaining between them.

The chain combines TRBV5-1 with TRBJ1-4; the match to TRBD1 covers 7 bases. V lost 5 bases and J lost 6; bases outside the gene matches: 10. CDR1 and CDR2 from the germline V gene are SGHRS and YFSETQ. The CDR3 runs 15 residues. The CDR3 spells CASSLQGMGDEKLFF. The CDR3 DNA reads as TGCGCCAGCAGTTTACAGGGGATGGGGGATGAAAAACTGTTTTTT.

The sample holds one count of this clone. The chain has TRBV13 and TRBJ2-1; 7 bases line up with TRBD1. Trimming took 4 bases from V and 3 from J; bases not matched to a gene: 3. The germline gives CDR1 PRHDT, CDR2 FYEKMQ (reference sequence). CDR3 size: 14 residues. The CDR3 DNA reads as TGTGCCAGCAGCTACCGGGACAGCTACAATGAGCAGTTCTTC. Translating it yields CASSYRDSYNEQFF.

The chain couples TRBV19 to TRBJ1-2; 7 bases fit TRBD1. This CDR3 has 13 amino acids. Germline CDR1 LNHDA, CDR2 SQIVND (reference sequence). The ends lost 6 bases at V and 8 bases at J; junction bases unmatched: 9. DNA of the CDR3: TGTGCCAGTAGCGACACAGGGGTGGTAGGCTACACCTTC. Residues: CASSDTGVVGYTF.

V gene TRBV3-1 (or the pseudogene TRBV3-2) combines with J gene TRBJ2-7; D not resolved. V lost 0 bases, J lost 4 bases, and 7 bases lay in between. Germline lookup yields CDR1 LGHDT and CDR2 YNNKEL (reference sequence). The CDR3 contains 13 residues. Here the CDR3 DNA reads TGTGCCAGCAGCCAAGACCTCAGGTACGAGCAGTACTTC. Translating it yields CASSQDLRYEQYF.

In this sample, this clone turned up once. The genes are TRBV7-9 and TRBJ2-5; 9 bases match TRBD1. Germline CDR1 reads SEHNR; CDR2 reads FQNEAQ (reference sequence). The CDR3 is made up of 13 amino acids. The V gene end was trimmed by 6 bases and the J gene end by 5 bases; junction bases not matched to a gene: 4. The CDR3 region is CASRHTGGETQYF. DNA for the CDR3: TGTGCCAGCAGACACACAGGGGGCGAGACCCAGTACTTC.

The chain joins TRBV2 to TRBJ2-5; TRBD2 agrees at 7 bases. Trimming removed 5 bases from V and 0 bases from J; junction bases left unmatched: 6. The CDR3 has 15 amino acids. CDR1 is SNHLY and CDR2 is FYNNEI in the germline V gene. The CDR3 region is CASSPGLSYQETQYF. In DNA, the CDR3 is TGTGCCAGCAGTCCGGGACTATCGTACCAAGAGACCCAGTACTTC.

The chain carries TRBV28 and TRBJ1-2; 7 nucleotides align to TRBD1. This CDR3 comprises 12 residues. After removal of 8 bases from V and 4 bases from J, the junction contained 4 bases not matched to a gene. Per germline, CDR1 MDHEN and CDR2 SYDVKM. CDR3 residues: CASLDRVYGYTF. The CDR3 DNA follows: TGTGCCAGCCTAGACAGGGTCTATGGCTACACCTTC.

The rearrangement links TRBV5-8 to TRBJ1-2; D gene ambiguous. Germline CDR1 is SGHTS and CDR2 is YDEGEE. V lost 4 bases and J lost 1, with 11 bases in between. The CDR3 has 14 amino acids. CDR3 in amino acids: CASSPRSGNYGYTF. DNA of the CDR3: TGTGCCAGCAGCCCGAGGTCCGGTAACTATGGCTACACCTTC.

This clone appeared a single time. The chain joins TRBV2 to TRBJ2-3; 10 nucleotides line up with TRBD2. Germline CDR1 SNHLY, CDR2 FYNNEI. The J segment lost 0 bases and the V segment lost 2 bases, leaving 5 bases of the junction unmatched. The CDR3 extends over 17 amino acids. The CDR3 spells CASSELAGDPSTDTQYF. The CDR3 coding sequence is TGTGCCAGCAGTGAACTAGCGGGGGACCCTAGCACAGATACGCAGTATTTT.

The V and J genes are TRBV5-1 and TRBJ2-3; D is undetermined. Germline CDR1 SGHRS, CDR2 YFSETQ. The germline V and J ends were trimmed by 7 bases and 4 bases, with 13 bases remaining between them. The CDR3 has 13 residues. CDR3 DNA: TGCGCCAGCGGGCCCCAAGACCCAGATACGCAGTATTTT. Translation: CASGPQDPDTQYF. The full variable domain, its missing parts supplied by reference TRBV5-1 and TRBJ2-3, is KAGVTQTPRYLIKTRGQQVTLSCSPISGHRSVSWYQQTPGQGLQFLFEYFSETQRNKGNFPGRFSGRQFSNSRSEMNVSTLELGDSALYLCASGPQDPDTQYFGPGTRLTVL.

The chain employs TRBV6-5 and TRBJ2-7; possible D gene TRBD2, 6 bases. Germline V lookup: CDR1 MNHEY, CDR2 SVGAGI. The CDR3 extends over 14 amino acids. Trimming shortened V by 6 bases and J by 0 bases, and 12 bases separated the two germline ends. CDR3 coding DNA: TGTGCCAGCAGACACCCCGGGAGCTCCTACGAGCAGTACTTC. Translating it yields CASRHPGSSYEQYF.

CDR3 sequence reads: CASSSIAGETQYF. The CDR3 nucleotides are TGTGCCAGCAGCTCAATAGCAGGGGAGACCCAGTACTTC. This chain connects TRBV7-3 to TRBJ2-5; D is perhaps TRBD1 (5 bases). V was shortened by 4 bases and J by 5 bases, with 11 bases between the two germline ends. Germline values: CDR1 SGHTA, CDR2 FQGTGA. This CDR3 contains 13 residues.

The chain has TRBV4-1 and TRBJ2-4, with 8 bases lining up with TRBD2. The germline V gene encodes CDR1 MGHRA and CDR2 YSYEKL. Trimming removed 4 bases from V and 3 bases from J; junction bases left unmatched: 14. CDR3 length equals 18 residues. Written as DNA, the CDR3 is TGCGCCAGCAGCCGCAAGAATAGCGGGACGGCGGGCAAAAACATTCAGTACTTC. It specifies CASSRKNSGTAGKNIQYF.

The chain recombines TRBV5-1 with TRBJ1-1, with D uncertain. Per the germline V gene, CDR1 is SGHRS and CDR2 is YFSETQ. The CDR3 runs 13 residues. V was clipped by 1 base and J by 3 bases, with 7 bases between them. Here the CDR3 reads CASSLSEYTEAFF. The DNA of the CDR3 is TGCGCCAGCAGCTTGAGCGAGTACACTGAAGCTTTCTTT.

The chain links TRBV9 to TRBJ2-5; 10 bases line up with TRBD1. V was pared by 4 bases and J by 5 bases, with 11 bases of the junction left unmatched. CDR3 size: 16 residues. Germline values: CDR1 SGDLS, CDR2 YYNGEE. The DNA for the CDR3 is TGTGCCAGCAGCACACACGACAGGGGGCTTCAGGAGACCCAGTACTTC. Translated, it gives CASSTHDRGLQETQYF.

In DNA form, the CDR3 reads TGTGCCAGCAGCTTAGGTCTCAGGTTTAATGAAAAACTGTTTTTT. Translated, it gives CASSLGLRFNEKLFF. V usage is TRBV11-2 and J usage is TRBJ1-4, with D hard to call. The CDR3 runs 15 residues. From germline, CDR1 is SGHAT and CDR2 FQNNGV. The V end lost 1 base, the J end lost 4 bases, and 10 bases lay between the germline ends.

This clone was found once. J is TRBJ1-2 and V is TRBV28; D remains unclear. This CDR3 has 15 amino acids. V was shortened by 5 bases and J by 0 bases, with 13 bases between the two germline ends. CDR1 and CDR2 (germline): MDHEN, SYDVKM. As DNA, the CDR3 is TGTGCCAGCAGTATGCCGGACTGGGCTAACTATGGCTACACCTTC. Translated: CASSMPDWANYGYTF.

Here the CDR3 DNA reads TGTGCCAGCGGCACTAGCGGGGGGTATAATCCGCAGTTCTTC. Translating gives CASGTSGGYNPQFF. The V and J genes are TRBV21-1 and TRBJ2-1; the D call TRBD2 from the table was never checked on the DNA. TRBV21-1 corresponds to a pseudogene. The CDR3 sequence is 14 residues long.

The chain is built from TRBV7-9 and TRBJ1-2, with D perhaps matching TRBD1 (6 bases). Germline CDR1 is SEHNR and CDR2 is FQNEAQ (reference sequence). The CDR3 extends over 14 amino acids. V lost 6 bases, J lost 4 bases, and 15 bases lay in between. The chain's CDR3 is CASRDSDSPYGYTF. CDR3 sequence (DNA): TGTGCCAGCAGGGATTCGGACAGCCCCTATGGCTACACCTTC.

V gene TRBV9 combines with J gene TRBJ2-1, with 7 bases matching TRBD2. CDR1 and CDR2 from the germline V gene are SGDLS and YYNGEE. CDR3 length: 17 amino acids. After removal of 0 bases from V and 4 bases from J, the junction contained 10 bases not matched to a gene. The CDR3 DNA is TGTGCCAGCAGCGTAGGGGGGAAGCTAGCGGTATACAATGAGCAGTTCTTC. It encodes CASSVGGKLAVYNEQFF.

The gene calls are TRBV5-1 and TRBJ1-2; possible D gene TRBD1, 6 bases. CDR1 and CDR2 from the germline V gene are SGHRS and YFSETQ. The CDR3 runs 17 residues. Between the trimmed V and J ends, which lost 0 bases and 7 bases, there was a span of 22 bases. CDR3 residues: CASSLDWGPLLWFGYTF. The CDR3 DNA follows: TGCGCCAGCAGCTTGGATTGGGGGCCGCTCCTTTGGTTTGGCTACACCTTC.